This T cell receptor (beta chain) was recorded in a study of blood T cells in healthy people across ages. General study results and limits: Considered underestimates were the diversity estimates obtained from one million T cells. Nothing was known about donor CMV status, and this possibly confounded expanded clonotype changes.

A second PCR, run for 7 to 11 cycles, used a sample-barcoded 5' primer plus a J-beta primer mix. MiXCR was run by TCRdb on the 5' RACE reads, yielding one entry per CDR3 protein. The table lists 1.5 million to 1.9 million distinct CDR3 sequences, under 55% of them singletons, with 4% in the top ten. There are 12 residues in the CDR3. Trimming cost V 5 bases and J 11 bases, with 18 bases left between them. Germline V gives CDR1 DFQATT, CDR2 SNEGSKA (reference sequence). On this clonotype itself: Antigen specificity is unknown.

Each sample gave at least 6 million isolated PBMCs. The chain employs TRBV20-1 and TRBJ1-1; TRBD1 might be the D (6 bases). Sequenced sample: blood. The TCR originated in a woman aged 18-29 years in good health. Here the CDR3 reads CSAGDTPTRAFF. The CDR3 DNA reads TGCAGTGCTGGGGACACCCCTACGCGGGCTTTCTTT.